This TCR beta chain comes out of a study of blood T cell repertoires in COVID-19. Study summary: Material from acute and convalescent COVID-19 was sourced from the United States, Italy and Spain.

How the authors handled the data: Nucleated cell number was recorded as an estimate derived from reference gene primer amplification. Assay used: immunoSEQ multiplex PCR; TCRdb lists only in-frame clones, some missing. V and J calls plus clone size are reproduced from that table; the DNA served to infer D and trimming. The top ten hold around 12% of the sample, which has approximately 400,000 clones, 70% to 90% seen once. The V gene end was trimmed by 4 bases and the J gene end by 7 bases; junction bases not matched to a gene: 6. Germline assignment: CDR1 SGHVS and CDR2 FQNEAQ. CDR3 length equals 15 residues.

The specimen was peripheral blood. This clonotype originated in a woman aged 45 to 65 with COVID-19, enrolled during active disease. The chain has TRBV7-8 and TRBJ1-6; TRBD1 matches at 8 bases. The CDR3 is CASSSTGAGNSPLHF. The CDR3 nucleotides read TGTGCCAGCAGCTCGACAGGGGCGGGAAATTCACCCCTCCACTTT.